This T cell receptor beta chain was sequenced during a study of blood T cell repertoires in COVID-19. Looking at the study overall: The origin of the acute and convalescent COVID-19 samples was the United States, Italy and Spain. The analysed material was cDNA or gDNA that came from T cells, B-cell-depleted T cells, or PBMCs.

The junction had 7 bases not matched to a gene; V was cut back by 1 base and J by 9 bases. Germline V lookup: CDR1 SGHDN, CDR2 FVKESK. The CDR3 loop spans 15 amino acids. As originally analysed: Amplification with reference gene primers provided the estimates of nucleated cell counts. Libraries were prepared by immunoSEQ multiplex PCR; TCRdb keeps only in-frame clonotypes and omits some of them. V, J and clone size derive from that table, while D and trimming were established from the DNA sequence. The repertoire holds 350,000 to 500,000 clones, with about 90% as singletons. Sequencing input: peripheral blood. The receptor comes from a young man with COVID-19, enrolled during active disease. This chain uses TRBV14 with TRBJ2-1; 9 bases agree with TRBD1. This CDR3 reads CASSQVGTGKGEQFF. DNA of the CDR3: TGTGCCAGCAGCCAAGTCGGGACAGGGAAGGGTGAGCAGTTCTTC.